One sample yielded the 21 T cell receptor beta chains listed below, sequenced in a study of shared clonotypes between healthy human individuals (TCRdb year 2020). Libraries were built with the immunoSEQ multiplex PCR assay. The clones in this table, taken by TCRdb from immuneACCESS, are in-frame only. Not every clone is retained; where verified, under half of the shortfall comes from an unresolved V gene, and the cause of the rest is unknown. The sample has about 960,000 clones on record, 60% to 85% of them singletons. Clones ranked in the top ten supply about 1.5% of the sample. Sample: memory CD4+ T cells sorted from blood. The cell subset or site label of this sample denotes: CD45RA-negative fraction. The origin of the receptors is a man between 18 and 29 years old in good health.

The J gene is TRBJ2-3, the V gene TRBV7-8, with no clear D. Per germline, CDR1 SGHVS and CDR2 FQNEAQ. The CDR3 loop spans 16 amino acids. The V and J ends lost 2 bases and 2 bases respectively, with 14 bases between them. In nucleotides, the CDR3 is TGTGCCAGCAGCTTAACCGCAAGTCCTAACACAGATACGCAGTATTTT. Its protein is CASSLTASPNTDTQYF. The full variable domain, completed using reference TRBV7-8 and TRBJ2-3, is GAGVSQSPRYKVAKRGQDVALRCDPISGHVSLFWYQQALGQGPEFLTYFQNEAQLDKSGLPSDRFFAERPEGSVSTLKIQRTQQEDSAVYLCASSLTASPNTDTQYFGPGTRLTVL.

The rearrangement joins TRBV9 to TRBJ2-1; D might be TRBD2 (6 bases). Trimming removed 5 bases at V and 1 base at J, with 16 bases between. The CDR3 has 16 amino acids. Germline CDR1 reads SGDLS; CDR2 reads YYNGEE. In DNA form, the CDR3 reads TGTGCCAGCAGTATGGAACTGGAGGGTTCCTACAATGAGCAGTTCTTC. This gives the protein CASSMELEGSYNEQFF.

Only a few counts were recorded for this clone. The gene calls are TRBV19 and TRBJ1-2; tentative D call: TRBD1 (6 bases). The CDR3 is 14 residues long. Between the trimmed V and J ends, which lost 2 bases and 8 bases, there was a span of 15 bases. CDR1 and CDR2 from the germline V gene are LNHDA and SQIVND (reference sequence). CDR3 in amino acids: CASSIRAGERGYTF. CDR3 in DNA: TGTGCCAGTAGTATACGGGCAGGGGAGAGAGGCTACACCTTC.

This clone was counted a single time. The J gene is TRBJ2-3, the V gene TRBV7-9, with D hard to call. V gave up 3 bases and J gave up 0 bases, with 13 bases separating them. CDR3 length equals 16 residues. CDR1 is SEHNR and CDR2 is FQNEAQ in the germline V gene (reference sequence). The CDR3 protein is CASSLGRVSSTDTQYF. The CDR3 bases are TGTGCCAGCAGCTTGGGTCGGGTTTCTAGCACAGATACGCAGTATTTT.

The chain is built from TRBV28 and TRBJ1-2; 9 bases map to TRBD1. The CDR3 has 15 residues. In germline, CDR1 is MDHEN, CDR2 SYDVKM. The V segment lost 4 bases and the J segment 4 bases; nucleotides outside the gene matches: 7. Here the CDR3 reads CASSSTDRGGYGYTF. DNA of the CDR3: TGTGCCAGCAGTTCGACGGACAGGGGAGGCTATGGCTACACCTTC.

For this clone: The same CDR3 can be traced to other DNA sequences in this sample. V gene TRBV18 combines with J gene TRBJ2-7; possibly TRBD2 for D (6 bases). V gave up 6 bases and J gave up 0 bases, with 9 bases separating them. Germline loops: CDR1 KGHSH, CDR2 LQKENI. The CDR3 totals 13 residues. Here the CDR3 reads CASSEGTSYEQYF. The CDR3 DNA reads TGTGCCAGCTCGGAGGGGACCTCCTACGAGCAGTACTTC.

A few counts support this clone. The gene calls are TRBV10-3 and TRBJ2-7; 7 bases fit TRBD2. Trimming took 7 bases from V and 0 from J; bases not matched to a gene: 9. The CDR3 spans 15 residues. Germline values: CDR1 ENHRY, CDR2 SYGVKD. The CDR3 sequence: CAINEPGGHSYEQYF. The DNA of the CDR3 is TGTGCCATCAACGAGCCGGGAGGCCACTCCTACGAGCAGTACTTC.

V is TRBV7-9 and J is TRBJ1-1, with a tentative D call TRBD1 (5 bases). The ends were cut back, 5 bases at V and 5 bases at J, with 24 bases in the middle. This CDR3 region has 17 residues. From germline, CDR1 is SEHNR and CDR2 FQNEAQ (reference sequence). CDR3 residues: CASSRRGSRGGSTEAFF. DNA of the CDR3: TGTGCCAGCAGCCGCCGGGGCTCTAGGGGCGGGAGTACTGAAGCTTTCTTT.

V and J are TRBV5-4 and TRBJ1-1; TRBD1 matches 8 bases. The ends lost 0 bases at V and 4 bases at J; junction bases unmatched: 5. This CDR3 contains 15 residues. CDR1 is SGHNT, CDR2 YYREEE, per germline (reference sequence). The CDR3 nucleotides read TGTGCCAGCAGCTTGGGGACAGGGAGAATCACTGAAGCTTTCTTT. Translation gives CASSLGTGRITEAFF.

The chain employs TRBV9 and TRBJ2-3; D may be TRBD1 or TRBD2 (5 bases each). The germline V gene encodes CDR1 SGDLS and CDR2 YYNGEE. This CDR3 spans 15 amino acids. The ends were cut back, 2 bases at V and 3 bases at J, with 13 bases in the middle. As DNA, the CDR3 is TGTGCCAGCAGCGTGGGACGCCCAGGGACAGATACGCAGTATTTT. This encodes CASSVGRPGTDTQYF.

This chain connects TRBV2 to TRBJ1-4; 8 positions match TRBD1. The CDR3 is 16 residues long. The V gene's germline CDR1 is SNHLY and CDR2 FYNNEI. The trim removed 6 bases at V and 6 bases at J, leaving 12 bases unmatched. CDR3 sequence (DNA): TGTGCCAGCAGCGCCCGCATCCACAGGGGGGATGAAAAACTGTTTTTT. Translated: CASSARIHRGDEKLFF. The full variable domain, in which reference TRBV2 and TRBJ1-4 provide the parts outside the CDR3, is EPEVTQTPSHQVTQMGQEVILRCVPISNHLYFYWYRQILGQKVEFLVSFYNNEISEKSEIFDDQFSVERPDGSNFTLKIRSTKLEDSAMYFCASSARIHRGDEKLFFGSGTQLSVL.

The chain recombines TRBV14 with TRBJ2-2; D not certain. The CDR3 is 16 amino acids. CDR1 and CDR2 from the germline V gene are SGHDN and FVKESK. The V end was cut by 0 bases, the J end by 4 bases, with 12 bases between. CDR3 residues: CASSQDYPGSTGELFF. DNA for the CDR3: TGTGCCAGCAGCCAAGACTACCCAGGATCCACCGGGGAGCTGTTTTTT.

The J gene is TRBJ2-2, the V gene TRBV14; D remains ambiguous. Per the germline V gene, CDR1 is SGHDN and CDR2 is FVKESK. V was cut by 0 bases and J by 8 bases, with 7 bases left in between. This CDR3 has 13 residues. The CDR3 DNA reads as TGTGCCAGCAGCCAAGAGACCCTGGGGGAGCTGTTTTTT. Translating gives CASSQETLGELFF.

This CDR3 is CASSKQGGSGGYTF. In DNA form, the CDR3 reads TGTGCCAGCAGTAAACAAGGGGGCTCTGGAGGCTACACCTTC. V usage is TRBV6-5 and J usage is TRBJ1-2; 7 nucleotides align to TRBD1. The V and J ends lost 5 bases and 8 bases, in that order; junction bases with no gene match: 11. The CDR3 sequence is 14 residues long. Germline CDR1 MNHEY, CDR2 SVGAGI.

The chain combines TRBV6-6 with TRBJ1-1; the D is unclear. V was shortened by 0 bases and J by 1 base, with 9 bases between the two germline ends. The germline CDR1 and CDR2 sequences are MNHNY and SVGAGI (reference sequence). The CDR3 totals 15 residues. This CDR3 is CASSYSRQKNTEAFF. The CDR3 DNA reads TGTGCCAGCAGTTACTCGAGGCAGAAGAACACTGAAGCTTTCTTT.

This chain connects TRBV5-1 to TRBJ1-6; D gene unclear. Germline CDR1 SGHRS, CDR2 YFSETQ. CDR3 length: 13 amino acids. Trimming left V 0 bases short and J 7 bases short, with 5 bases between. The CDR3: CASSLDANSPLHF. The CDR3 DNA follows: TGCGCCAGCAGCTTGGATGCGAATTCACCCCTCCACTTT.

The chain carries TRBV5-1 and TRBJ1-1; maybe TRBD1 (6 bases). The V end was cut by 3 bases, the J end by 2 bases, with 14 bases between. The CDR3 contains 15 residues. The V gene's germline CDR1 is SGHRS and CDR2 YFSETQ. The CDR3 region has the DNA TGCGCCAGCAGCTACCAACAGGGAAGCAACACTGAAGCTTTCTTT. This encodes CASSYQQGSNTEAFF.

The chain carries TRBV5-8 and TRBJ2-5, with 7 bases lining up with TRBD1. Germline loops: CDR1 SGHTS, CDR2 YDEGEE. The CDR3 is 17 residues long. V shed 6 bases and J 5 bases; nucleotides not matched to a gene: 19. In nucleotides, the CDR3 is TGTGCCAGCAACTATCGAAAGATTTCCGGGACAGCGGAGACCCAGTACTTC. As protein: CASNYRKISGTAETQYF.

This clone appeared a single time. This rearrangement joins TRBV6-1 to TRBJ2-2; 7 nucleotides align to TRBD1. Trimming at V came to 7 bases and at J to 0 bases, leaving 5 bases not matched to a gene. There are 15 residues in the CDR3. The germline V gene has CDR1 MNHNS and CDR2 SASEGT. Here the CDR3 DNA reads TGTGCCAGCACCGGAGGACAGGCGAACACCGGGGAGCTGTTTTTT. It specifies CASTGGQANTGELFF.

The CDR3 is CASSQDPRGSGYTF. The CDR3 bases are TGCGCCAGCAGCCAAGATCCTAGGGGCAGTGGCTACACCTTC. This chain uses TRBV4-1 with TRBJ1-2; a weak D match, TRBD1 (5 bases). This CDR3 is built from 14 residues. Looked up from germline, CDR1 is MGHRA and CDR2 is YSYEKL. V lost 0 bases to trimming and J lost 7 bases, with 12 bases between them.

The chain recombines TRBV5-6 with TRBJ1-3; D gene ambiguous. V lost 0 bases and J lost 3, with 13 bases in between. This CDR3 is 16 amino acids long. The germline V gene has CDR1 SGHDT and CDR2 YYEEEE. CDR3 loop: CASSLDSDSFGNTIYF. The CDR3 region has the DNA TGTGCCAGCAGCTTGGATTCGGATAGCTTTGGAAACACCATATATTTT.